This TCR beta chain was captured in a study of T cell responses to AZD1222 COVID-19 vaccine. Background on the study: Doses given second, at about 4 or about 12 weeks, were pooled. The study, taken as a whole, reports: Spike regions recognized by vaccine-associated CD4 TCRs spanned the protein, led by 160-218 and 743-854. The donor group comprised mostly white British people and more females; the analysis possibly underestimated clonal diversity. Baseline antibody screening turned up just a handful of seropositive AZD1222 recipients.

This table comes from immunoSEQ multiplex PCR, and its TCRdb copy is limited to in-frame clones, with some not included. This sample carries 95,000 to 150,000 clones, 90% of them seen once, and the ten largest clones take approximately 7.9%. As to this clone: Its target is not known.

This CDR3 is built from 12 residues. Trimming took 6 bases from V and 4 from J, leaving 6 bases between them. Germline CDR1 reads LNHDA; CDR2 reads SQIVND (reference sequence). This chain joins TRBV19 and TRBJ2-2; D remains ambiguous. Material: peripheral blood, obtained on day 0 of AZD1222 vaccination. The sequence derives from an adult in good health. The DNA of the CDR3 is TGTGCCAGTAGACCTTCCACCGGGGAGCTGTTTTTT. It is translated as CASRPSTGELFF.